This T cell receptor beta chain came from a study of early T cells in non-severe SARS-CoV-2 infection. Study-wide background: Sequencing of unsorted whole blood was done on bulk RNA, leaving chains unpaired. Study findings and constraints: Anti-spike CD8 specificities were favored by VDJdb matching, whose results missed private and CD4 specificities.

Trimming cost V 4 bases and J 0 bases, with 17 bases left between them. Germline V CDR1 and CDR2: ENHRY, SYGVKD. The CDR3 loop spans 17 amino acids. This clonotype was counted only a few times. Its antigen is not identified. Molecules of cDNA were individually given unique molecular identifiers that were attached to them. TCRdb redid the calling of the 5' RACE reads with MiXCR, one entry per CDR3 protein. The sample shows roughly 93,000 distinct CDR3 sequences, about 15% of them seen only once. What was sequenced was whole blood. The clonotype was recovered from an adult who was a healthcare worker with PCR-confirmed SARS-CoV-2 infection or an uninfected control (not recorded which). This rearrangement joins TRBV10-3 to TRBJ2-3; possible D gene TRBD2, 7 bases. DNA of the CDR3: TGTGCCATCAGTGCCCGGGGGGCGGGTGTAAGCACAGATACGCAGTATTTT. It codes for CAISARGAGVSTDTQYF.